The next 27 T cell receptor beta chains were all read from a single sample in a study of T cells after yellow fever vaccination. Using its own MiXCR run on the 5' RACE reads, TCRdb lists one record per CDR3 protein. The sample contains about 550,000 distinct CDR3 sequences, less than 20% of which appear only once. Sample: PBMCs, taken 15 days after the yellow fever booster vaccination. The receptors come from a man aged 25 to 45 who received the YFV17D yellow fever vaccine.

V usage is TRBV9 and J usage is TRBJ1-2, with 7 bases identical to TRBD1. This CDR3 contains 17 residues. Trimming removed 2 bases from V and 2 bases from J; junction bases left unmatched: 12. Germline-derived CDR1 and CDR2 are SGDLS and YYNGEE. The DNA for the CDR3 is TGTGCCAGCAGCGTGGGAAGTCAAGGACAGGCGAACTATGGCTACACCTTC. As protein: CASSVGSQGQANYGYTF. Variable domain in full (rest from reference TRBV9 and TRBJ1-2): DSGVTQTPKHLITATGQRVTLRCSPRSGDLSVYWYQQSLDQGLQFLIQYYNGEERAKGNILERFSAQQFPDLHSELNLSSLELGDSALYFCASSVGSQGQANYGYTFGSGTRLTVV.

This clonotype appeared a few times. The chain couples TRBV4-3 to TRBJ2-5, with 8 bases matching TRBD1. J gave up 0 bases and V 4 bases, and 4 bases lay outside the gene matches. The CDR3 sequence is 15 residues long. CDR1 and CDR2 from the germline V gene are LGHNA and YSLEER. The CDR3 protein is CASSLNRGYQETQYF. The CDR3 nucleotides read TGCGCCAGCAGCCTTAACAGGGGGTACCAAGAGACCCAGTACTTC.

This clonotype was counted between two and nine times. The J gene is TRBJ2-7, the V gene TRBV5-4, with 10 bases aligning to TRBD2. This CDR3 region has 15 residues. With 3 bases clipped from V and 1 base from J, the junction kept 4 bases outside the gene matches. Germline CDR1 SGHNT, CDR2 YYREEE (reference sequence). CDR3 sequence reads: CASSSGTSVSYEQYF. CDR3 nucleotide sequence: TGTGCCAGCAGCTCCGGGACTAGCGTATCCTACGAGCAGTACTTC.

This clonotype has only a few counts. This chain connects TRBV18 to TRBJ2-7; no clear D. This CDR3 region has 12 residues. Trimming pared 0 bases from V and 5 bases from J, leaving 5 bases between. Germline loops: CDR1 KGHSH, CDR2 LQKENI. CDR3 region: CASSPPSNEQYF. The CDR3 DNA reads TGTGCCAGCTCACCACCTAGTAACGAGCAGTACTTC.

This clonotype was seen more than once but under ten times. The genes are TRBV29-1 and TRBJ1-6; TRBD1 matches 7 bases. After removal of 8 bases from V and 8 bases from J, the junction contained 9 bases not matched to a gene. Germline-derived CDR1 and CDR2 are SQVTM and ANQGSEA. The CDR3 totals 13 residues. CDR3 coding DNA: TGCAGCTATAGACAGGGATCCGATTCACCCCTCCACTTT. Translation gives CSYRQGSDSPLHF.

This clonotype was seen repeatedly, ten times or more. The rearrangement joins TRBV7-9 to TRBJ1-1, with no clear D. Trimming took off 4 bases at V and 1 base at J, with 7 bases between the two ends. Germline lookup yields CDR1 SEHNR and CDR2 FQNEAQ (reference sequence). The CDR3 extends over 13 amino acids. This CDR3 reads CASSSGGNTEAFF. CDR3 DNA: TGTGCCAGCAGCTCTGGTGGGAACACTGAAGCTTTCTTT.

This clonotype was detected only a few times. V and J are TRBV9 and TRBJ2-3; D is undetermined. Germline V gene lookup returns CDR1 SGDLS and CDR2 YYNGEE. The CDR3 runs to 15 residues. Trimming took 4 bases from V and 2 from J, leaving 14 bases between them. The CDR3 coding sequence is TGTGCCAGCAGCCTTAGAACGGTTCCCACAGATACGCAGTATTTT. Its protein product is CASSLRTVPTDTQYF.

This chain uses TRBV7-9 with TRBJ2-3; 9 bases are shared with TRBD2. Germline CDR1 is SEHNR and CDR2 is FQNEAQ (reference sequence). The CDR3 has 16 residues. V shed 4 bases and J 2 bases; nucleotides not matched to a gene: 7. DNA of the CDR3: TGTGCCAGCAGCTCCGCCCTAGCGGGGCACACAGATACGCAGTATTTT. Its protein is CASSSALAGHTDTQYF.

For the CDR3, the DNA is TGCAGTGCTAGAGATGAAGCGGGTAACACAGATACGCAGTATTTT. As protein: CSARDEAGNTDTQYF. The rearrangement joins TRBV20-1 to TRBJ2-3, with D perhaps TRBD2 (6 bases). Germline V gives CDR1 DFQATT, CDR2 SNEGSKA (reference sequence). V was clipped by 0 bases and J by 2 bases, with 12 bases between them. This CDR3 has 15 amino acids.

The chain combines TRBV13 with TRBJ2-7, with D unclear. The CDR3 totals 19 residues. Germline V gene sequence: CDR1 PRHDT, CDR2 FYEKMQ (reference sequence). With 0 bases removed from V and 0 bases from J, the gap between germline ends came to 21 bases. DNA for the CDR3: TGTGCCAGCAGCTTAGGCTTCTCCCGGGCGCACCGAAGCTCCTACGAGCAGTACTTC. Residues: CASSLGFSRAHRSSYEQYF.

A word on this clonotype: The junction shows a germline mismatch at one end, possibly a read error. The gene calls are TRBV7-3 and TRBJ2-1, with D possibly being TRBD1 or TRBD2 (5 bases each). The V gene's germline CDR1 is SGHTA and CDR2 FQGTGA. The CDR3 sequence is 15 residues long. CDR3 loop: CASGLQGGGNNEQFF. CDR3 bases: TGTGCCAGCGGCTTGCAGGGTGGGGGAAACAATGAGCAGTTCTTC.

The chain carries TRBV9 and TRBJ2-1, with a tentative D call TRBD2 (5 bases). V dropped 9 bases and J dropped 6 bases, with 16 bases sitting between them. The CDR3 extends over 13 amino acids. Germline V gene data show CDR1 as SGDLS and CDR2 as YYNGEE. This chain's CDR3 is CATAGLRSNEQFF. CDR3 nucleotides: TGTGCCACCGCAGGACTCCGGTCCAATGAGCAGTTCTTC.

The rearrangement links TRBV7-9 to TRBJ1-1, with a weak D call TRBD1 (5 bases). Germline loops: CDR1 SEHNR, CDR2 FQNEAQ (reference sequence). The CDR3 is made up of 11 amino acids. V shed 5 bases and J shed 6 bases, with 7 bases lying between them. CDR3 in DNA: TGTGCCAGCAGCGGGGGAGCTGAAGCTTTCTTT. Its protein product is CASSGGAEAFF.

This sequence joins TRBV29-1 and TRBJ2-4; D unresolved. Trimming pared 6 bases from V and 2 bases from J, leaving 8 bases between. This CDR3 has 12 amino acids. The germline CDR1 and CDR2 sequences are SQVTM and ANQGSEA. The CDR3 reads CSVLMSKNIQYF. CDR3 nucleotides: TGCAGCGTACTTATGTCCAAAAACATTCAGTACTTC.

The table lists this clonotype with a few counts. In DNA, the CDR3 is TGTGCCACCAGCAGAGATCAAGCGCTCGAGCAGTACTTC. Amino acids: CATSRDQALEQYF. The chain links TRBV15 to TRBJ2-7; D is unresolved. With 0 bases removed from V and 6 bases from J, the gap between germline ends came to 9 bases. The CDR3 loop spans 13 amino acids. In germline, CDR1 is LNHNV, CDR2 YYDKDF (reference sequence).

This clonotype has only a few counts. The chain has TRBV12-3 or TRBV12-4 and TRBJ2-3; D gene unclear. Trimming took off 5 bases at V and 7 bases at J, with 19 bases between the two ends. CDR3 length: 15 residues. The CDR3 here is CASSPTSGKQNTQYF. CDR3 sequence (DNA): TGTGCCAGCAGTCCCACCTCTGGAAAACAGAATACGCAGTATTTT.

The chain is built from TRBV7-2 and TRBJ2-3; D is perhaps TRBD1 (5 bases). V lost 6 bases to trimming and J lost 2 bases, with 18 bases between them. This CDR3 is built from 16 residues. Germline V gene sequence: CDR1 SGHTA, CDR2 FQGNSA. As DNA, the CDR3 is TGTGCCAGCAGATTGACAAGGGGCAACCCCACAGATACGCAGTATTTT. Its protein product is CASRLTRGNPTDTQYF.

In this sample, this clonotype turned up a few times. This chain joins TRBV12-3 or TRBV12-4 and TRBJ1-3; no clear D gene. Trimming stripped 5 bases from V and 2 bases from J, with 16 bases between. The length of the CDR3 is 16 residues. The CDR3 coding sequence is TGTGCCAGCAGTCCTCTGGGCAGGAACGCTGGAAACACCATATATTTT. This sequence encodes CASSPLGRNAGNTIYF.

The chain employs TRBV12-3 or TRBV12-4 and TRBJ2-7; possibly TRBD1 or TRBD2 for D (5 bases each). The ends were cut back, 2 bases at V and 5 bases at J, with 19 bases in the middle. The CDR3 covers 16 residues. The CDR3 DNA sequence: TGTGCCAGCAGTTTACGGCGGCCTAGCTTAGGGGACGAGCAGTACTTC. This codes for CASSLRRPSLGDEQYF.

This clonotype was seen a handful of times. The CDR3 sequence is CASSEERVNTEAFF. CDR3 DNA: TGTGCCAGCAGCGAAGAGAGGGTGAACACTGAAGCTTTCTTT. V and J are TRBV9 and TRBJ1-1, with no clear D. Germline V gene sequence: CDR1 SGDLS, CDR2 YYNGEE. V gave up 3 bases and J gave up 0 bases, with 9 bases separating them. The CDR3 has 14 amino acids.

The rearrangement links TRBV5-4 to TRBJ2-2; 9 nucleotides align to TRBD1. V gave up 4 bases and J gave up 4 bases; unmatched junction bases: 8. This CDR3 comprises 16 residues. The germline V gene has CDR1 SGHNT and CDR2 YYREEE (reference sequence). The CDR3 DNA reads as TGTGCCAGCAGCGGAGTCGGGACAGGGCCCACCGGGGAGCTGTTTTTT. Protein sequence: CASSGVGTGPTGELFF.

This clonotype was seen only a few times. The chain has TRBV20-1 and TRBJ2-2; perhaps TRBD2 as D (6 bases). Germline V gene sequence: CDR1 DFQATT, CDR2 SNEGSKA (reference sequence). CDR3 length: 10 amino acids. Trimming removed 6 bases from V and 8 bases from J, with 7 bases in between. The CDR3 loop reads CSASGGELFF. The CDR3 region has the DNA TGCAGTGCAAGCGGGGGGGAGCTGTTTTTT.

This clonotype was seen a handful of times. The V gene is TRBV4-2, the J gene TRBJ1-3; D ambiguous. The germline CDR1 and CDR2 sequences are LGHNA and YNFKEQ. With 5 bases removed from V and 3 bases from J, the gap between germline ends came to 11 bases. The CDR3 has 14 amino acids. CDR3 in amino acids: CASSSPRVGNTIYF. Written as DNA, the CDR3 is TGTGCCAGCAGCTCACCCCGGGTTGGAAACACCATATATTTT.

This clonotype came up a few times. The J gene is TRBJ2-7, the V gene TRBV5-4; 10 bases match TRBD1. V lost 0 bases and J lost 3; bases outside the gene matches: 3. CDR1 and CDR2 from the germline V gene are SGHNT and YYREEE (reference sequence). The CDR3 totals 15 residues. CDR3 protein: CASSLGRTGGYEQYF. The CDR3 DNA sequence: TGTGCCAGCAGCTTGGGCCGGACAGGGGGCTACGAGCAGTACTTC.

The table lists this clonotype with many counts. The rearrangement joins TRBV12-3 or TRBV12-4 to TRBJ2-5; D is possibly TRBD1 or TRBD2 (5 bases each). The CDR3 contains 12 residues. V was trimmed by 2 bases and J by 5 bases, leaving 6 bases between them. Here the CDR3 reads CASSLWGETQYF. As DNA, the CDR3 is TGTGCCAGCAGTTTATGGGGGGAGACCCAGTACTTC.

J is TRBJ2-7 and V is TRBV6-2 or TRBV6-3; D is uncertain. The CDR3 is made up of 14 amino acids. Trimming took off 3 bases at V and 3 bases at J, with 12 bases between the two ends. Germline V lookup: CDR1 MNHEY, CDR2 SVGEGT. Here the CDR3 reads CASSYNGPVYEQYF. DNA of the CDR3: TGTGCCAGCAGTTATAATGGCCCAGTCTACGAGCAGTACTTC.

This chain connects TRBV2 to TRBJ2-5; TRBD1 is a possible D gene (6 bases). Germline V gives CDR1 SNHLY, CDR2 FYNNEI. V was shortened by 7 bases and J by 1 base, with 10 bases between the two germline ends. This CDR3 is built from 13 residues. The CDR3 DNA reads as TGTGCCAGCAAACGGGACATCCAAGAGACCCAGTACTTC. Its translation is CASKRDIQETQYF.